This T cell receptor (beta chain) derives from a study of blood T cell repertoires in COVID-19. For the study at large: Acute and convalescent COVID-19 samples came from the United States, Italy and Spain. T cells, B-cell-depleted T cells, or PBMCs provided the cDNA or gDNA that served as material.

Trimming took off 3 bases at V and 4 bases at J, with 12 bases between the two ends. Germline assignment: CDR1 GTSNPN and CDR2 SVGIG (reference sequence). The CDR3 runs 13 residues. The method was immunoSEQ multiplex PCR; TCRdb's version includes in-frame clones alone and lacks a portion of them. The table lists roughly 42,000 clones, nearly 90% of them singletons, with about 4.5% in the top ten. The chain employs TRBV30 and TRBJ1-2; maybe TRBD1 (6 bases). The sequence came from a man in his sixties with acute or convalescent COVID-19. What was sequenced was peripheral blood. As DNA, the CDR3 is TGTGCCTGGAGGAAAGGGGGAGCCTATGGCTACACCTTC. Protein product: CAWRKGGAYGYTF.